This TCR beta chain was identified during a study of OX40 agonist ivuxolimab in advanced cancers. Study observations and caveats: Certain nonresponding patients likewise had low normalized T-cell clonal expansion. CD8+ T cells averaged more expanded clones than CD4+. The study did not work out the antigen specificity of the expanded peripheral T cells.

The CDR3 loop spans 14 amino acids. CDR1 SGHTA and CDR2 FQGTGA come from the germline V gene. The V end lost 6 bases, the J end lost 0 bases, and 9 bases lay between the germline ends. On this clone itself: Antigen: not known.

The data were produced by immunoSEQ multiplex PCR, yet TCRdb's version contains in-frame clones alone and is incomplete. The repertoire holds about 83,000 clones, with around four fifths as singletons. This TCR was sampled from an adult with an advanced solid tumor such as melanoma, head and neck, liver or kidney cancer. The rearrangement links TRBV7-3 to TRBJ1-3; D call uncertain. This specimen consisted of CD4+ or CD8+ T cells sorted from blood, obtained in a trial of the OX40 agonist ivuxolimab. The CDR3 protein is CASSVTNSGNTIYF. The CDR3 DNA reads as TGTGCCAGCAGTGTCACAAACTCTGGAAACACCATATATTTT. Together with reference TRBV7-3 and TRBJ1-3, the CDR3 gives the full variable domain: GAGVSQTPSNKVTEKGKYVELRCDPISGHTALYWYRQSLGQGPEFLIYFQGTGAADDSGLPNDRFFAVRPEGSVSTLKIQRTERGDSAVYLCASSVTNSGNTIYFGEGSWLTVV.